A selection of T cell receptor beta chains follows, all from one sample in a study of cytomegalovirus exposure and HLA in healthy donors. The protocol was immunoSEQ multiplex PCR, while the TCRdb copy is restricted to in-frame clones and leaves out a portion. Counted here are around 91,000 clones, 65% to 85% occurring once; the ten biggest clones make up 2.1%. Sequences were obtained from PBMCs. Receptors originate from a young man in good health and CMV-seronegative. Each CDR3 is given with its conserved first and last residue. Each record gives: clone size, V gene, J gene, D gene, CDR3 protein, CDR3 DNA. A D gene is named only where the DNA matches it firmly. Clone size appears in some rows only: once, few, many, or a class for an expanded clone.

size: NA; V: TRBV25-1; J: TRBJ2-7; D: TRBD1; CDR3: CASSIGTAPYEQYF; DNA: TGTGCCAGCAGCATCGGGACAGCCCCCTACGAGCAGTACTTC
size: NA; V: TRBV19; J: TRBJ1-5; D: TRBD1; CDR3: CASSNPQGAGQPQHF; DNA: TGTGCCAGTAGTAACCCCCAGGGGGCGGGTCAGCCCCAGCATTTT
size: NA; V: TRBV7-2; J: TRBJ1-6; D: NA; CDR3: CASSLASAGNYNSPLHF; DNA: TGTGCCAGCAGCTTAGCGTCCGCAGGGAACTATAATTCACCCCTCCACTTT
size: NA; V: TRBV6-5; J: TRBJ2-7; D: TRBD2; CDR3: CASRGSAGVAEQYF; DNA: TGTGCCAGCAGGGGTTCGGCGGGAGTAGCCGAGCAGTACTTC
size: once; V: TRBV2; J: TRBJ2-5; D: TRBD2; CDR3: CASSEGTSIHQYF; DNA: TGTGCCAGCAGCGAAGGGACTAGCATTCACCAGTACTTC
size: NA; V: TRBV6-1; J: TRBJ1-5; D: TRBD1; CDR3: CASSDYGQGSNQPQHF; DNA: TGTGCCAGCAGTGACTATGGACAGGGTAGCAATCAGCCCCAGCATTTT
size: NA; V: TRBV28; J: TRBJ2-3; D: TRBD2; CDR3: CASSLEASGKDTQYF; DNA: TGTGCCAGCAGTTTAGAGGCTAGCGGGAAAGATACGCAGTATTTT
size: NA; V: TRBV7-9; J: TRBJ2-5; D: TRBD1; CDR3: CASSLDGGQGQETQYF; DNA: TGTGCCAGCAGCTTAGATGGGGGACAGGGGCAAGAGACCCAGTACTTC
size: NA; V: TRBV30; J: TRBJ1-3; D: NA; CDR3: CAWSARRSSGNTIYF; DNA: TGTGCCTGGAGTGCCCGCCGGAGCTCTGGAAACACCATATATTTT
size: NA; V: TRBV6-5; J: TRBJ2-5; D: NA; CDR3: CASSFSGDRETQYF; DNA: TGTGCCAGCAGTTTCTCAGGGGATCGGGAGACCCAGTACTTC
size: NA; V: TRBV5-1; J: TRBJ2-7; D: NA; CDR3: CASSLRGYEQYF; DNA: TGCGCCAGCAGCTTGCGGGGGTACGAGCAGTACTTC
size: NA; V: TRBV5-6; J: TRBJ1-1; D: TRBD1; CDR3: CASSLDQGASDTEAFF; DNA: TGTGCCAGCAGCTTGGATCAGGGGGCCTCGGACACTGAAGCTTTCTTT
size: few; V: TRBV28; J: TRBJ1-4; D: TRBD1; CDR3: CASSLRQGFGLFF; DNA: TGTGCCAGCAGTTTAAGACAGGGTTTCGGGCTGTTTTTT
size: NA; V: TRBV15; J: TRBJ1-1; D: NA; CDR3: CATSRAGGGNTEAFF; DNA: TGTGCCACCAGCAGAGCGGGCGGGGGAAACACTGAAGCTTTCTTT
size: NA; V: TRBV5-4; J: TRBJ2-2; D: TRBD1; CDR3: CASSRMGQGNTGELFF; DNA: TGTGCCAGCAGCCGTATGGGACAGGGGAACACCGGGGAGCTGTTTTTT
size: NA; V: TRBV16; J: TRBJ1-5; D: TRBD1; CDR3: CASSPPGTGGLGPQHF; DNA: TGTGCCAGCAGCCCCCCGGGGACAGGGGGCTTAGGGCCCCAGCATTTT
size: NA; V: TRBV5-5; J: TRBJ2-1; D: TRBD2; CDR3: CASRPGGVGAYNEQFF; DNA: TGTGCCAGCAGGCCGGGGGGGGTTGGAGCCTACAATGAGCAGTTCTTC
size: NA; V: TRBV5-4; J: TRBJ2-7; D: TRBD2; CDR3: CASSLELAGHEQYF; DNA: TGTGCCAGCAGCTTGGAACTAGCGGGCCACGAGCAGTACTTC
size: NA; V: TRBV23-1; J: TRBJ2-7; D: TRBD2; CDR3: CASSHSSGSDTYEQYF; DNA: TGCGCCAGCAGTCATTCGAGCGGGAGCGACACCTACGAGCAGTACTTC
size: NA; V: TRBV27; J: TRBJ2-7; D: NA; CDR3: CASSLSFGQTYEQYF; DNA: TGTGCCAGCAGTTTATCGTTCGGACAGACCTACGAGCAGTACTTC
size: NA; V: TRBV29-1; J: TRBJ1-4; D: NA; CDR3: CSVEQGPEKLFF; DNA: TGCAGCGTTGAACAGGGGCCTGAAAAACTGTTTTTT
size: NA; V: TRBV29-1; J: TRBJ2-7; D: NA; CDR3: CSVEGPGGRDEQYF; DNA: TGCAGCGTTGAAGGCCCCGGAGGCCGCGACGAGCAGTACTTC
size: few; V: TRBV6-6; J: TRBJ1-1; D: TRBD1; CDR3: CASSYSSQGATEAFF; DNA: TGTGCCAGCAGTTACTCGAGCCAGGGGGCAACTGAAGCTTTCTTT
size: NA; V: TRBV29-1; J: TRBJ1-1; D: NA; CDR3: CSATQGRETEAFF; DNA: TGCAGCGCGACACAGGGAAGGGAAACTGAAGCTTTCTTT
size: NA; V: TRBV4-1; J: TRBJ2-3; D: NA; CDR3: CASSPQVADTQYF; DNA: TGCGCCAGCAGCCCCCAGGTAGCAGATACGCAGTATTTT
size: NA; V: TRBV7-2; J: TRBJ2-7; D: TRBD2; CDR3: CASSLRVNGGRPPTYEQYF; DNA: TGTGCCAGCAGCTTAAGGGTCAACGGCGGGAGGCCCCCCACCTACGAGCAGTACTTC
size: NA; V: TRBV19; J: TRBJ1-1; D: TRBD1; CDR3: CASSVTTGGTEAFF; DNA: TGTGCCAGTAGTGTTACGACAGGGGGCACTGAAGCTTTCTTT
size: NA; V: TRBV5-4; J: TRBJ2-5; D: TRBD2; CDR3: CASSLAGAGTQETQYF; DNA: TGTGCCAGCAGCTTGGCCGGAGCGGGGACCCAAGAGACCCAGTACTTC
size: NA; V: TRBV28; J: TRBJ1-2; D: NA; CDR3: CASSLYGRGGYTF; DNA: TGTGCCAGCAGTTTATACGGCCGCGGAGGCTACACCTTC
size: NA; V: TRBV10-1; J: TRBJ2-5; D: TRBD2; CDR3: CASSEGTSWETQYF; DNA: TGCGCCAGCAGTGAAGGGACTAGTTGGGAGACCCAGTACTTC
size: NA; V: TRBV7-9; J: TRBJ1-1; D: TRBD1; CDR3: CASTRDSGAFF; DNA: TGTGCCAGCACCCGGGACAGCGGAGCTTTCTTT
size: NA; V: TRBV5-1; J: TRBJ2-1; D: TRBD2; CDR3: CASSLELAEYNEQFF; DNA: TGCGCCAGCAGCTTGGAACTAGCGGAGTACAATGAGCAGTTCTTC
size: NA; V: TRBV28; J: TRBJ1-1; D: TRBD1; CDR3: CASLTPGTGVTEAFF; DNA: TGTGCCAGCCTCACCCCCGGGACAGGGGTGACTGAAGCTTTCTTT
size: NA; V: TRBV5-1; J: TRBJ2-7; D: TRBD1; CDR3: CASRRTGSTYEQYF; DNA: TGCGCCAGCAGACGGACAGGTAGTACTTACGAGCAGTACTTC
size: NA; V: TRBV7-2; J: TRBJ2-2; D: NA; CDR3: CASSLVATNTGELFF; DNA: TGTGCCAGCAGCTTAGTTGCGACGAACACCGGGGAGCTGTTTTTT
size: NA; V: TRBV20-1; J: TRBJ1-2; D: NA; CDR3: CSAYGNYGYTF; DNA: TGCAGTGCTTACGGGAACTATGGCTACACCTTC
size: NA; V: TRBV4-3; J: TRBJ2-2; D: TRBD2; CDR3: CASSRRLAGGGTGELFF; DNA: TGCGCCAGCAGCCGTCGGCTAGCGGGAGGTGGCACCGGGGAGCTGTTTTTT
size: NA; V: TRBV5-1; J: TRBJ2-3; D: NA; CDR3: CASRVAVSTDTQYF; DNA: TGCGCCAGCAGGGTAGCGGTGAGCACAGATACGCAGTATTTT
size: NA; V: TRBV7-2; J: TRBJ1-6; D: TRBD1; CDR3: CASSLRTGDSPLHF; DNA: TGTGCCAGCAGCCTGCGGACAGGGGACTCACCCCTCCACTTT
size: NA; V: TRBV4-1; J: TRBJ2-5; D: TRBD2; CDR3: CASSPYGLAGTETQYF; DNA: TGCGCCAGCAGCCCGTACGGATTAGCGGGGACAGAGACCCAGTACTTC
size: NA; V: TRBV5-5; J: TRBJ2-2; D: NA; CDR3: CASSPQQGLLNTGELFF; DNA: TGTGCCAGCAGCCCACAGCAGGGACTCTTAAACACCGGGGAGCTGTTTTTT
size: NA; V: TRBV7-9; J: TRBJ1-2; D: NA; CDR3: CASKQGSGYTF; DNA: TGTGCCAGCAAACAGGGTAGTGGCTACACCTTC
size: NA; V: TRBV4-3; J: TRBJ1-1; D: NA; CDR3: CASSQGRGNTEAFF; DNA: TGCGCCAGCAGCCAAGGGAGAGGGAACACTGAAGCTTTCTTT
size: NA; V: TRBV6-6; J: TRBJ2-7; D: NA; CDR3: CASSSRERYEQYF; DNA: TGTGCCAGCAGTTCACGGGAGAGGTACGAGCAGTACTTC
size: NA; V: TRBV10-1; J: TRBJ2-1; D: NA; CDR3: CASSESYNSGQNEQFF; DNA: TGCGCCAGCAGTGAGTCGTATAACTCAGGCCAGAATGAGCAGTTCTTC
size: NA; V: TRBV27; J: TRBJ1-2; D: TRBD1; CDR3: CASSYRTGWFYGYTF; DNA: TGTGCCAGCAGCTACAGGACAGGATGGTTCTATGGCTACACCTTC
size: NA; V: TRBV18; J: TRBJ2-5; D: NA; CDR3: CASSPIDSHQETQYF; DNA: TGTGCCAGCTCACCAATAGACAGCCACCAAGAGACCCAGTACTTC
size: NA; V: TRBV6-5; J: TRBJ2-3; D: TRBD2; CDR3: CASRGGTDTQYF; DNA: TGTGCCAGCAGGGGGGGGACAGATACGCAGTATTTT
size: NA; V: TRBV5-4; J: TRBJ2-1; D: TRBD2; CDR3: CASSGGTSGVLYNEQFF; DNA: TGTGCCAGCAGCGGAGGGACTAGCGGGGTGCTTTACAATGAGCAGTTCTTC
size: NA; V: TRBV9; J: TRBJ1-5; D: NA; CDR3: CASSADIGNQPQHF; DNA: TGTGCCAGCAGCGCAGACATCGGCAATCAGCCCCAGCATTTT
size: NA; V: TRBV23-1; J: TRBJ2-5; D: NA; CDR3: CASRQGGETQYF; DNA: TGCGCCAGCAGACAGGGCGGAGAGACCCAGTACTTC
size: NA; V: TRBV6-5; J: TRBJ1-2; D: NA; CDR3: CASSYSAGNRHGYTF; DNA: TGTGCCAGCAGTTACTCAGCAGGGAACCGTCATGGCTACACCTTC
size: NA; V: TRBV28; J: TRBJ2-7; D: TRBD1; CDR3: CASRGHGTGSSYEQYF; DNA: TGTGCCAGCAGGGGACACGGGACAGGGAGCTCCTACGAGCAGTACTTC
size: NA; V: TRBV6-5; J: TRBJ1-1; D: NA; CDR3: CASSPLGGRNTEAFF; DNA: TGTGCCAGCAGTCCGCTAGGCGGGAGGAACACTGAAGCTTTCTTT
size: NA; V: TRBV5-4; J: TRBJ1-2; D: TRBD1; CDR3: CASRQTAGQAYGYTF; DNA: TGTGCCAGCAGACAGACGGCAGGACAGGCTTATGGCTACACCTTC
size: NA; V: TRBV30; J: TRBJ2-3; D: NA; CDR3: CAWSLTSLEDTQYF; DNA: TGTGCCTGGAGTTTGACTAGTTTGGAAGATACGCAGTATTTT
size: NA; V: TRBV27; J: TRBJ2-1; D: TRBD1; CDR3: CASCPGDRNYNEQFF; DNA: TGTGCCAGCTGCCCCGGGGACAGGAACTACAATGAGCAGTTCTTC